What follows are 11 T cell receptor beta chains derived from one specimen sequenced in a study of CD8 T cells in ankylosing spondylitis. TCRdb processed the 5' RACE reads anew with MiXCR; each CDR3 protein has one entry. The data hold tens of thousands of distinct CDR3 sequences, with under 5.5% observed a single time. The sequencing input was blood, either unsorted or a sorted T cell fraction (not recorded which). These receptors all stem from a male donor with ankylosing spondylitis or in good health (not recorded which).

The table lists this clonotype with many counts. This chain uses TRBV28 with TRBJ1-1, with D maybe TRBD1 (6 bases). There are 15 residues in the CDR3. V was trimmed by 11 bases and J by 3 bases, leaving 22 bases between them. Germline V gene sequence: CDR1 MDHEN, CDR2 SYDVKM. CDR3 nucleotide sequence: TGTGCCGGACGCGAGGAGGGGGAAAAACACACTGAAGCTTTCTTT. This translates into CAGREEGEKHTEAFF.

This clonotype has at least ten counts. CDR3 in DNA: TGCGCCAGCAGACCCTCCGGTTGGGACAGGGCAGATACGCAGTATTTT. Translation: CASRPSGWDRADTQYF. The chain is built from TRBV5-1 and TRBJ2-3; 9 bases align to TRBD1. Germline trimming cut 5 bases from V and 4 bases from J; bases unmatched to any gene: 11. The CDR3 runs to 16 residues. CDR1 SGHRS and CDR2 YFSETQ come from the germline V gene.

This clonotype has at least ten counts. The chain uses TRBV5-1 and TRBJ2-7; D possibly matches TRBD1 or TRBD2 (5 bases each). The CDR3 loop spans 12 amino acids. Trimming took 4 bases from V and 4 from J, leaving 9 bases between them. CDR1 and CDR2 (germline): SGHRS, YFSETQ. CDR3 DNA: TGCGCCAGCAGCCCTGGGACGTACGAGCAGTACTTC. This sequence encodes CASSPGTYEQYF.

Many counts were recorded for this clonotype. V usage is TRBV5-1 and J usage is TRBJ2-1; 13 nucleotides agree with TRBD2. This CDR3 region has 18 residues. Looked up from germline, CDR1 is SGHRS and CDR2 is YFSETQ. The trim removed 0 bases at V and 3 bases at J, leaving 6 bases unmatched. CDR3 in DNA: TGCGCCAGCAGCTTGGGACTAGCGGGGGGCACATTCTACAATGAGCAGTTCTTC. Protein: CASSLGLAGGTFYNEQFF.

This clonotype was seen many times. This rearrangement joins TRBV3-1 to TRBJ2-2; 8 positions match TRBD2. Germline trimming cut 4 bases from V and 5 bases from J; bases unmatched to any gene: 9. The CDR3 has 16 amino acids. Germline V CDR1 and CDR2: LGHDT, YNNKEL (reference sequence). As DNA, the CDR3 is TGTGCCAGCAGCCGAACCGGGACTAGGGAGACCGGGGAGCTGTTTTTT. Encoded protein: CASSRTGTRETGELFF. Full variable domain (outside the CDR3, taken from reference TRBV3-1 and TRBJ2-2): DTAVSQTPKYLVTQMGNDKSIKCEQNLGHDTMYWYKQDSKKFLKIMFSYNNKELIINETVPNRFSPKSPDKAHLNLHINSLELGDSAVYFCASSRTGTRETGELFFGEGSRLTVL.

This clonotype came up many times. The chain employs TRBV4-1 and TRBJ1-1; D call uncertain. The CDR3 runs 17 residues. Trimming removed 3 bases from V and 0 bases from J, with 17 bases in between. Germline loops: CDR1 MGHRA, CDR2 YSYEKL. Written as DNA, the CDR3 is TGCGCCAGCAGCCAGCTCCCCAACGGCCAAATGAACACTGAAGCTTTCTTT. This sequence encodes CASSQLPNGQMNTEAFF.

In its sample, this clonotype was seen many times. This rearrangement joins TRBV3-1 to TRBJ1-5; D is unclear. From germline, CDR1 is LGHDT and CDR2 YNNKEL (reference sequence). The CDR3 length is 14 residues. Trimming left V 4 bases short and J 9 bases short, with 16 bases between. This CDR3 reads CASSPRGGIGPQHF. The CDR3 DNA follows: TGTGCCAGCAGCCCCCGGGGTGGGATCGGGCCCCAGCATTTT.

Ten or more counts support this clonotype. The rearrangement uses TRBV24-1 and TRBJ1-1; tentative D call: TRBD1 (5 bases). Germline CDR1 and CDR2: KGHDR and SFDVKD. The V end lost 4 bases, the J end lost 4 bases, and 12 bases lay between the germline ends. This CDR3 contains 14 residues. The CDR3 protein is CATSDPNDSTEAFF. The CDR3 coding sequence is TGTGCCACCAGTGACCCTAACGACAGCACTGAAGCTTTCTTT.

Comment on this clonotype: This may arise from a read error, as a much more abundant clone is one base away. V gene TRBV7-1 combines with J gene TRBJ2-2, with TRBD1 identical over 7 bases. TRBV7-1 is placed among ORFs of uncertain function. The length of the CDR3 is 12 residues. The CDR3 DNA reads TGTGCCAGCCAAGGGGGCACCGGGGCGCTGTTTTTT. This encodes CASQGGTGALFF.

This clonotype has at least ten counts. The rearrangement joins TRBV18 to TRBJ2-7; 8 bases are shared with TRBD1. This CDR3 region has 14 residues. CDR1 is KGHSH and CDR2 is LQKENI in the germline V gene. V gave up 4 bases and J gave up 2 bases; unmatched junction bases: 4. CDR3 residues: CASSQQGAPYEQYF. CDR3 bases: TGTGCCAGCTCACAGCAGGGGGCTCCCTACGAGCAGTACTTC.

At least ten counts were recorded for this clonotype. CDR3 residues: CSARAKPRNYGYTF. In nucleotides, the CDR3 is TGCAGTGCTAGAGCGAAACCCAGGAACTATGGCTACACCTTC. The chain combines TRBV20-1 with TRBJ1-2; D not certain. Germline lookup yields CDR1 DFQATT and CDR2 SNEGSKA (reference sequence). The CDR3 extends over 14 amino acids. Trimming shortened V by 1 base and J by 2 bases, and 11 bases separated the two germline ends.